The 18 T cell receptor beta chains below all came from one sample that was sequenced in a study of blood T cell repertoires in COVID-19. The table came from immunoSEQ multiplex PCR; TCRdb's copy has only in-frame clones and leaves some out. The data hold 100,000 to 150,000 clones, with 70% to 90% observed a single time. Material for sequencing was peripheral blood. The source of these receptors is a human donor in a cohort sampled during active COVID-19.

This clone was recorded only once. This chain connects TRBV20-1 to TRBJ2-7, with D possibly matching TRBD2 (7 bases). Trimming removed 6 bases from V and 7 bases from J, with 13 bases in between. This CDR3 spans 11 amino acids. Germline-derived CDR1 and CDR2 are DFQATT and SNEGSKA (reference sequence). CDR3 sequence: CSALGGREQYF. CDR3 in DNA: TGCAGTGCCTTGGGGGGGCGGGAGCAGTACTTC.

The J gene is TRBJ2-7, the V gene TRBV5-4; TRBD2 might be the D (6 bases). There are 14 residues in the CDR3. The V end lost 1 base, the J end lost 6 bases, and 14 bases lay between the germline ends. CDR1 and CDR2 (germline): SGHNT, YYREEE (reference sequence). As DNA, the CDR3 is TGTGCCAGCAGCTTGAAGCCAGCGGGTAGCGAGCAGTACTTC. Translation: CASSLKPAGSEQYF.

This clone was recorded a few times. CDR3 sequence reads: CASSYTTRGSLSYEQYF. Written as DNA, the CDR3 is TGTGCCAGCAGCTACACCACACGCGGGAGCCTCTCCTACGAGCAGTACTTC. The J gene is TRBJ2-7, the V gene TRBV11-2; 7 positions agree with TRBD2. Trimming took 4 bases from V and 0 from J; bases not matched to a gene: 12. The germline gives CDR1 SGHAT, CDR2 FQNNGV. CDR3 length: 17 residues.

This chain connects TRBV10-2 to TRBJ1-5, with 7 nucleotides matching TRBD1. The germline V gene has CDR1 WSHSY and CDR2 SAAADI. With V trimmed by 3 bases and J by 5 bases, 13 bases remained unmatched. This CDR3 contains 17 residues. CDR3 DNA: TGCGCCAGCAGTGAATCGGGACAGACAACTTGGGATCAGCCCCAGCATTTT. Protein product: CASSESGQTTWDQPQHF.

The chain carries TRBV28 and TRBJ1-2; TRBD1 aligns across 7 bases. Germline CDR1 is MDHEN and CDR2 is SYDVKM. The CDR3 covers 14 residues. Trimming at V came to 1 base and at J to 2 bases, leaving 1 base not matched to a gene. CDR3 protein: CASSLYRGNYGYTF. In DNA form, the CDR3 reads TGTGCCAGCAGTTTATACAGGGGAAACTATGGCTACACCTTC.

The genes are TRBV12-2 and TRBJ2-1; TRBD2 is taken as the D call from the table, unchecked against the DNA. TRBV12-2 is reported as a pseudogene. This CDR3 spans 17 amino acids. The CDR3 loop reads CASRLGGAGGPFLEQFF. The CDR3 DNA reads as TGTGCAAGTCGCTTAGGCGGAGCGGGAGGGCCGTTCCTGGAGCAGTTCTTC.

This chain connects TRBV21-1 to TRBJ2-7; TRBD1, the D gene given by the table, was not confirmed from the DNA. TRBV21-1 is a listed pseudogene. The CDR3 has 15 amino acids. CDR3 bases: TGTGCCAGCAGCTCTGACAGGGGGCAAAGGTACGAGCAGTACTTC. The encoded protein is CASSSDRGQRYEQYF.

This chain links TRBV5-1 with TRBJ2-2; the match to TRBD1 covers 7 bases. Germline lookup yields CDR1 SGHRS and CDR2 YFSETQ. This CDR3 is 13 amino acids long. Trimming took 4 bases from V and 5 from J; bases not matched to a gene: 2. Written as DNA, the CDR3 is TGCGCCAGCAGCGTGACAGGGACCGGGGAGCTGTTTTTT. Protein sequence: CASSVTGTGELFF.

V and J are TRBV21-1 and TRBJ2-7; the table's D call TRBD2 went unverified against the DNA. TRBV21-1 is flagged as a pseudogene. This CDR3 comprises 15 residues. CDR3 in amino acids: CASTDTSGSSYEQYF. Here the CDR3 DNA reads TGTGCCAGCACCGACACTAGCGGGAGCTCCTACGAGCAGTACTTC.

CDR3 region: CASSPRGLTSGYTF. In DNA, the CDR3 is TGTGCCAGCAGTCCTAGGGGGCTGACGTCGGGCTACACCTTC. This chain uses TRBV27 with TRBJ1-2, with TRBD1 matching over 7 bases. J lost 8 bases, V lost 5 bases, and 11 bases had no gene match. In germline, CDR1 is MNHEY, CDR2 SMNVEV (reference sequence). The length of the CDR3 is 14 residues.

CDR3 bases: TGTGCCAGCAGCCAGGGACTAGCGGGAGCCTACGAGCAGTACTTC. It specifies CASSQGLAGAYEQYF. The V gene is TRBV7-9, the J gene TRBJ2-7, with 14 bases that match TRBD2. V lost 5 bases, J lost 2 bases, and 2 bases stayed unmatched. Germline assignment: CDR1 SEHNR and CDR2 FQNEAQ (reference sequence). The CDR3 runs 15 residues.

This chain connects TRBV11-2 to TRBJ2-1, with D possibly matching TRBD2 (5 bases). The V gene lost 5 bases and the J gene lost 7 bases, with 12 bases spanning the gap. This CDR3 is built from 13 residues. Germline lookup yields CDR1 SGHAT and CDR2 FQNNGV. The CDR3 DNA sequence: TGTGCCAGCAGCCACTCCCCGGGGAATGAGCAGTTCTTC. The encoded protein is CASSHSPGNEQFF. The whole variable domain, remainder taken from reference TRBV11-2 and TRBJ2-1, is EAGVAQSPRYKIIEKRQSVAFWCNPISGHATLYWYQQILGQGPKLLIQFQNNGVVDDSQLPKDRFSAERLKGVDSTLKIQPAKLEDSAVYLCASSHSPGNEQFFGPGTRLTVL.

This chain uses TRBV5-4 with TRBJ2-3, with 8 bases that match TRBD2. Germline V CDR1 and CDR2: SGHNT, YYREEE (reference sequence). J was trimmed by 0 bases and V by 6 bases; bases with no gene match: 12. CDR3 length: 17 amino acids. CDR3 loop: CASNSASGRPSTDTQYF. CDR3 DNA: TGTGCCAGCAACTCCGCAAGCGGGAGACCCAGCACAGATACGCAGTATTTT.

This sequence joins TRBV7-9 and TRBJ2-5; no firm D call. Germline CDR1 is SEHNR and CDR2 is FQNEAQ (reference sequence). The length of the CDR3 is 14 residues. With 1 base removed from V and 0 bases from J, the gap between germline ends came to 6 bases. The CDR3 spells CASSLGQNQETQYF. For the CDR3, the DNA is TGTGCCAGCAGCTTAGGACAAAACCAAGAGACCCAGTACTTC.

The rearrangement uses TRBV6-5 and TRBJ1-4; 7 bases align to TRBD1. V lost 6 bases to trimming and J lost 5 bases; unmatched junction nucleotides: 6. This CDR3 region has 14 residues. Germline V gene sequence: CDR1 MNHEY, CDR2 SVGAGI. The CDR3 spells CASRPGQRNEKLFF. Here the CDR3 DNA reads TGTGCCAGCAGGCCGGGACAGAGGAATGAAAAACTGTTTTTT.

The V and J genes are TRBV5-1 and TRBJ2-3; maybe TRBD1 (6 bases). The CDR3 loop spans 16 amino acids. The ends were cut back, 5 bases at V and 0 bases at J, with 16 bases in the middle. The V gene's germline CDR1 is SGHRS and CDR2 YFSETQ. The CDR3 protein is CASRSVWGQSTDTQYF. CDR3 coding DNA: TGCGCCAGCAGGTCTGTTTGGGGGCAGAGCACAGATACGCAGTATTTT.

This CDR3 is CASYQGNIQYF. For the CDR3, the DNA is TGTGCCAGTTATCAGGGGAACATTCAGTACTTC. The chain uses TRBV25-1 and TRBJ2-4, with D possibly matching TRBD1 (6 bases). This CDR3 has 11 residues. The germline V gene encodes CDR1 MGHDK and CDR2 SYGVNS. With 9 bases removed from V and 7 bases from J, the gap between germline ends came to 10 bases.

V and J are TRBV6-1 and TRBJ1-2; TRBD1 matches at 8 bases. CDR1 is MNHNS, CDR2 SASEGT, per germline. V was pared by 1 base and J by 4 bases, with 2 bases of the junction left unmatched. The CDR3 sequence is 14 residues long. This CDR3 is CASSEGGQAYGYTF. The CDR3 DNA reads TGTGCCAGCAGTGAAGGGGGACAGGCCTATGGCTACACCTTC.